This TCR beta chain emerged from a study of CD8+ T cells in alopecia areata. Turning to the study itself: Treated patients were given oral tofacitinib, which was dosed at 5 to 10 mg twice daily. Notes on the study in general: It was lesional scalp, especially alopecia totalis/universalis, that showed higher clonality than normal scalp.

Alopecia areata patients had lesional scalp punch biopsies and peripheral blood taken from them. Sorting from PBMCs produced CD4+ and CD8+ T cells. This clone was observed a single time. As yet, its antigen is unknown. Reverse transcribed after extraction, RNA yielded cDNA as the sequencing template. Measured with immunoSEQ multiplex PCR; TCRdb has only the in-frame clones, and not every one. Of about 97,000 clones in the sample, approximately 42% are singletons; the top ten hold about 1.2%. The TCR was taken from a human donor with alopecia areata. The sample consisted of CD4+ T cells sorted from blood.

CDR3 residues: CASSPTSDTQYF. DNA of the CDR3: TGCGCCAGCAGCCCAACTAGCGATACGCAGTATTTT. The chain is built from TRBV5-1 and TRBJ2-3; TRBD2 is a possible D gene (6 bases). V lost 4 bases to trimming and J lost 6 bases, with 9 bases between them. From germline, CDR1 is SGHRS and CDR2 YFSETQ. CDR3 size: 12 residues.